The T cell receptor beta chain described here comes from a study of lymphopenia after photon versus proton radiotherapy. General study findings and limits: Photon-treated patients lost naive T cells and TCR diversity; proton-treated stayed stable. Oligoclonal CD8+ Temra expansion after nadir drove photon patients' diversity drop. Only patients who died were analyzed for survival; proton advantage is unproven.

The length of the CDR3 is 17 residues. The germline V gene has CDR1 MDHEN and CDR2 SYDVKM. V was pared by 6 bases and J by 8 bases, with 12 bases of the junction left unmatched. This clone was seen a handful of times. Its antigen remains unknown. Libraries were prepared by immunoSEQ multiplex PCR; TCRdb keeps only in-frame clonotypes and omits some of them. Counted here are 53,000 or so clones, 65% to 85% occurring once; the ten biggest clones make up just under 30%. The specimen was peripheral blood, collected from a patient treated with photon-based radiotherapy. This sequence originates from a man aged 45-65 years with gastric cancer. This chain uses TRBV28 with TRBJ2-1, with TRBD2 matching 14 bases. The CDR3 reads CASSTPTSGRGGDEQFF. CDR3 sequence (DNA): TGTGCCAGCAGCACTCCGACTAGCGGGAGGGGAGGCGATGAGCAGTTCTTC.